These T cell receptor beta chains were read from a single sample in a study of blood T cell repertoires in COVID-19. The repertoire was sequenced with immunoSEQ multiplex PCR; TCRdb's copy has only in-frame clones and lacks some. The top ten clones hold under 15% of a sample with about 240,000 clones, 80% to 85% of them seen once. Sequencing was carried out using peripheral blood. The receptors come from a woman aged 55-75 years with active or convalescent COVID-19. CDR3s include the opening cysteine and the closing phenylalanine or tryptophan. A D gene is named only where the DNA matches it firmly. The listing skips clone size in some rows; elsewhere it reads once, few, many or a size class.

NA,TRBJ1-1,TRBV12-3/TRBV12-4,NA,TGTGCCAGCAGATGGGGACAGAACACTGAAGCTTTCTTT,CASRWGQNTEAFF
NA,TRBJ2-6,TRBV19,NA,TGTGCCAGTATGGGAGTCGGCTCTGGGGCCAACGTCCTGACTTTC,CASMGVGSGANVLTF
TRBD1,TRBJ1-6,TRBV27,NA,TGTGCCAGCAGTTTAAAAGGGGGGCGTGGACAGGGGGCGGCGAATTCACCCCTCCACTTT,CASSLKGGRGQGAANSPLHF
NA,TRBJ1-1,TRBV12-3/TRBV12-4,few,TGTGCCAGCAGTTTTTCGGGGGCTGAAGCTTTCTTT,CASSFSGAEAFF
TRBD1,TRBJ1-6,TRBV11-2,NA,TGTGCCAGCAGCCGGACAGGGGCCCGAACCTATAATTCACCCCTCCACTTT,CASSRTGARTYNSPLHF
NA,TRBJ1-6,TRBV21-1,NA,TGTGCCAGCAGCACCCACAGGCCAAGGAATTCACCCCTCCACTTT,CASSTHRPRNSPLHF
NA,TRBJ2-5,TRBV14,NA,TGTGCCAGCAGCCAGCCTTATTCGGCCCAGTACTTC,CASSQPYSAQYF
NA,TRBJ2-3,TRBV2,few,TGTGCCAGCAGTCAGGGAAACACAGATACGCAGTATTTT,CASSQGNTDTQYF
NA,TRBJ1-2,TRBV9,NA,TGTGCCAGCAGCGTAGGACCCCTAGACAGCAACTATGGCTACACCTTC,CASSVGPLDSNYGYTF
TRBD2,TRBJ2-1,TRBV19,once,TGTGCCAGTAGTACCCGACTAGCGGGGGGCCTAAACAATGAGCAGTTCTTC,CASSTRLAGGLNNEQFF
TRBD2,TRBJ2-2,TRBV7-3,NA,TGTGCCAGCAGTATTAGACTAGCGGGTAGTGAGGAGCTGTTTTTT,CASSIRLAGSEELFF
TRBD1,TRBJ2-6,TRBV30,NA,TGTGCCTGGAGTGTAGGTACAGGGGTAACTGGGGCCAACGTCCTGACTTTC,CAWSVGTGVTGANVLTF
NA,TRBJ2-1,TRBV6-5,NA,TGTGCCAGCAGTCTAGCTCCCCCTGAGCAGTTCTTC,CASSLAPPEQFF
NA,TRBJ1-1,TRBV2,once,TGTGCCAGCACCCCGGACGGGGACACTGAAGCTTTCTTT,CASTPDGDTEAFF
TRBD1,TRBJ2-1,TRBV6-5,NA,TGTGCCAGCAGCTGGACAGGGTCCTACAATGAGCAGTTCTTC,CASSWTGSYNEQFF
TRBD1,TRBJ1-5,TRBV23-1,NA,TGCGCCAGCAGTCAATCCTACAGGGGGAGCAATCAGCCCCAGCATTTT,CASSQSYRGSNQPQHF
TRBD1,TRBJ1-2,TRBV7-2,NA,TGTGCCAGCAGCTTAATCTTCGACAGGGGCGATTCTTACACCTTC,CASSLIFDRGDSYTF
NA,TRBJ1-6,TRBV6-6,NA,TGTGCCAGCAGTTACACGGCGGCTTCCAATTCACCCCTCCACTTT,CASSYTAASNSPLHF
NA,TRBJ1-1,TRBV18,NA,TGTGCCAGCTCAGAAATAGAGAACACTGAAGCTTTCTTT,CASSEIENTEAFF
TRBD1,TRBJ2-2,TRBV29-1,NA,TGCAGCGTTTCGACAGGGTCCGGGGAGCTGTTTTTT,CSVSTGSGELFF
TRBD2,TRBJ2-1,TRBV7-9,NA,TGTGCCAGCAGCCCCCAGGGGACTAGTAGGTACAATGAGCAGTTCTTC,CASSPQGTSRYNEQFF
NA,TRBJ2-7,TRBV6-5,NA,TGTGCCAGCTCTAAGGAGACTCCCTACGAGCAGTACTTC,CASSKETPYEQYF
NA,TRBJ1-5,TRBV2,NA,TGTGCCAGCACCGGACCGATACAGGTCCGCAATCAGCCCCAGCATTTT,CASTGPIQVRNQPQHF
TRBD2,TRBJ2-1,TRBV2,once,TGTGCCAGCAGAAATAGATCCGGGACTAGATACAATGAGCAGTTCTTC,CASRNRSGTRYNEQFF
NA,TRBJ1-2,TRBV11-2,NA,TGTGCCAGCACGGAGGGCCCATATGGCTACACCTTC,CASTEGPYGYTF
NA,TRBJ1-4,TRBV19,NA,TGTGCCAGTAGTCCCCGTGAGGGAGAGAATGAAAAACTGTTTTTT,CASSPREGENEKLFF
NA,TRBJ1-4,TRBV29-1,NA,TGCAGCGTAACACAGGTACTTCGTGAAAAACTGTTTTTT,CSVTQVLREKLFF
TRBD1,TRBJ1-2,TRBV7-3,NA,TGTGCCAGCAGCTCCGGGGGGACAGGGACTAACTATGGCTACACCTTC,CASSSGGTGTNYGYTF
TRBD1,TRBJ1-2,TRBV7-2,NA,TGTGCCAGCAGCTTCAACAGGGGTCGACATGGCTACACCTTC,CASSFNRGRHGYTF
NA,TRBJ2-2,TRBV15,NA,TGTGCCACCAGCAGAGAGAGGAACACCGGGGAGCTGTTTTTT,CATSRERNTGELFF
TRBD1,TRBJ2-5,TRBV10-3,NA,TGTGCCATCTCGGGACAGGCTGGGGAGACCCAGTACTTC,CAISGQAGETQYF
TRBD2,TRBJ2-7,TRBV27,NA,TGTGCCAGCAGTTTGGCTCCGGGGGGTTACGAGCAGTACTTC,CASSLAPGGYEQYF
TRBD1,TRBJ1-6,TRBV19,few,TGTGCCAGTAGGAAGACAGGGAGTAATTCACCCCTCCACTTT,CASRKTGSNSPLHF
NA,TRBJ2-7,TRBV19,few,TGTGCCAGTAGTAGCCGGTACGAGCAGTACTTC,CASSSRYEQYF
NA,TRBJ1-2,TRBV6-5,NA,TGTGCCAGCAACCACACGGGAGGCTACACCTTC,CASNHTGGYTF
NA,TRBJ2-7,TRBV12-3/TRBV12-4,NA,TGTGCCAGCAGTCAAAGAGGGAAGGGGTACTTC,CASSQRGKGYF
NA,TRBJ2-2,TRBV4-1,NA,TGCGCCAGCAGCCAAGTTCCCGCCGGGGCCGGGGAGCTGTTTTTT,CASSQVPAGAGELFF
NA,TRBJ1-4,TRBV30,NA,TGTGCCTGGAGTTTCAGGGTTGGTGAAAAACTGTTTTTT,CAWSFRVGEKLFF
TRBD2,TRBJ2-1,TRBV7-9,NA,TGTGCCAGCATTTCCGGGACTAGCGAGAATGAGCAGTTCTTC,CASISGTSENEQFF
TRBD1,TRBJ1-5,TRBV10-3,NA,TGTGCCGCCGGACAGGGCCTTAATCAGCCCCAGCATTTT,CAAGQGLNQPQHF
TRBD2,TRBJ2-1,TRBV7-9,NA,TGTGCCAGCAGCTTCTTTGGCGGGAGCTACAATGAGCAGTTCTTC,CASSFFGGSYNEQFF
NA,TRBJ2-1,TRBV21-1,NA,TGTGCCAGCAGCTGCCGCTCCGAGTTCTCAGGTCTTATTGAGCAGTTCTTC,CASSCRSEFSGLIEQFF
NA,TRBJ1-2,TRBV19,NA,TGTGCCAGTAGTGGAGGACTGGGGACTGTATATGGCTACACCTTC,CASSGGLGTVYGYTF
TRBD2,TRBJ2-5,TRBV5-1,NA,TGCGCCAGCAGCGCGCAGACTAGCGGGGGGCAAGAGACCCAGTACTTC,CASSAQTSGGQETQYF
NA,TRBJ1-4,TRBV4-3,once,TGCGCCAGCAGCCAAGACAGGGCAGGTGAAAAACTGTTTTTT,CASSQDRAGEKLFF
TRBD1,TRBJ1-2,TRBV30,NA,TGTGCCTGGAGTCCCCGGGACAGCCTTTTTGGGTATGGCTACACCTTC,CAWSPRDSLFGYGYTF
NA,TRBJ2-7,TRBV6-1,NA,TGTGCCAGCAGCATTACAGGGAGTCACGAGCAGTACTTC,CASSITGSHEQYF
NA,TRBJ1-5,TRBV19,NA,TGTGCCAGTAGTATAGTGGGTAGGGGTCAGCCCCAGCATTTT,CASSIVGRGQPQHF